This TCR beta chain was sequenced for a study of blood T cells in healthy people across ages. Study-wide results and limits: No one knew whether donors had CMV, which possibly confounded expanded clonotype changes.

A minimum of 5 micrograms of total RNA was extracted per sample. Points on this clonotype: Its antigen is still unknown.

Through a sample-barcoded 5' primer and a J-beta primer mix, a second PCR was run for roughly 7 to 12 cycles. Each TCR beta cDNA got a 12-nucleotide random molecular identifier. TCRdb processed the 5' RACE reads anew with MiXCR; each CDR3 protein has one entry. The profile covers hundreds of thousands of distinct CDR3 sequences, with around 49% appearing a single time and roughly 31% taken by the ten largest. Germline CDR1 and CDR2: ENHRY and SYGVKD. V was pared by 3 bases and J by 13 bases, with 11 bases of the junction left unmatched. The CDR3 runs to 14 residues. This receptor was identified in a woman in her sixties in good health. Sequencing input: blood. V is TRBV10-3 and J is TRBJ2-4, with TRBD1 matching 8 bases. In nucleotides, the CDR3 is TGTGCCATCAGTGATGGACAGGGCCCAGGGGAGCAGTACTTC. Residues: CAISDGQGPGEQYF.